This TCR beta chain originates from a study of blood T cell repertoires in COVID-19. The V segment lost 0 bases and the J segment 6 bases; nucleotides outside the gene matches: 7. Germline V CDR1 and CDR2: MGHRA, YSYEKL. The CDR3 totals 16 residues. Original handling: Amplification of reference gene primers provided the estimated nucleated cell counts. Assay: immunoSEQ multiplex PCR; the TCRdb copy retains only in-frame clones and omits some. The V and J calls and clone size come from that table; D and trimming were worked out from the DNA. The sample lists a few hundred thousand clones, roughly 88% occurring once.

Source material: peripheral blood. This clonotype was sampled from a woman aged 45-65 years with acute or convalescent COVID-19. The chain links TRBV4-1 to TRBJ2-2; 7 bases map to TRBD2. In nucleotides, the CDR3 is TGCGCCAGCAGCCAAGATCTTCGAGGGAGGGCCGGGGAGCTGTTTTTT. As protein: CASSQDLRGRAGELFF.